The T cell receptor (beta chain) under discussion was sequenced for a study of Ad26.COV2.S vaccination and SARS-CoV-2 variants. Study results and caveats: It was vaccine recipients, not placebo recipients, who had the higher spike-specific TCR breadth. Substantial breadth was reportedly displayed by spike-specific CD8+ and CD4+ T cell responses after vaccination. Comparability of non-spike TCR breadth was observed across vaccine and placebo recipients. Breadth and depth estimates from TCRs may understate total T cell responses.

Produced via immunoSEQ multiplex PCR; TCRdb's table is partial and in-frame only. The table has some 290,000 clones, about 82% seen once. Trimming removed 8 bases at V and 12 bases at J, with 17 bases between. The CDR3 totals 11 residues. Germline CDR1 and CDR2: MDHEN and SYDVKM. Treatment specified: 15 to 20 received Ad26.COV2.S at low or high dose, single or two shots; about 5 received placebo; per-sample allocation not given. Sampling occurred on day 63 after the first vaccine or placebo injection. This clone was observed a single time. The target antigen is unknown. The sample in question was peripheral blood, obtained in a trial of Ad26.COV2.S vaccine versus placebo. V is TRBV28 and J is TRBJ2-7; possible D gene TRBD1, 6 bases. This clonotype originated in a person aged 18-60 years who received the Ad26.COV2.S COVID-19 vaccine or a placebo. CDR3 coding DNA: TGTGCCAGCGGGACACGACAGATTTGGTACTTC. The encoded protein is CASGTRQIWYF.